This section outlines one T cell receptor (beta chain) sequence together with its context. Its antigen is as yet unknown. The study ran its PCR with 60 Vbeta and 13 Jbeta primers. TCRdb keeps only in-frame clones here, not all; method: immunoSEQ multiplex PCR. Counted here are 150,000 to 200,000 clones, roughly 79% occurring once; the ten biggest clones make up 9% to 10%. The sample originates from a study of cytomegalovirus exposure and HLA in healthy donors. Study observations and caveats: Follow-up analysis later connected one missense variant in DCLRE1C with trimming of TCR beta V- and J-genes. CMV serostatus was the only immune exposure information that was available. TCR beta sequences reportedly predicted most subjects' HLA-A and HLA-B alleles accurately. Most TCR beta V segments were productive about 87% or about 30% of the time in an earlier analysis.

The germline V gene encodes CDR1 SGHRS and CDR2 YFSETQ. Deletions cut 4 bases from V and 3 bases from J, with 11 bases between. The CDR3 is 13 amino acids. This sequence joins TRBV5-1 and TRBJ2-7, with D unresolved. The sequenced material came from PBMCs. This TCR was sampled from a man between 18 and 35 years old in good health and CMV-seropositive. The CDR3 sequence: CASSPEPSYEQYF. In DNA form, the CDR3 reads TGCGCCAGCAGCCCCGAGCCTAGCTACGAGCAGTACTTC.